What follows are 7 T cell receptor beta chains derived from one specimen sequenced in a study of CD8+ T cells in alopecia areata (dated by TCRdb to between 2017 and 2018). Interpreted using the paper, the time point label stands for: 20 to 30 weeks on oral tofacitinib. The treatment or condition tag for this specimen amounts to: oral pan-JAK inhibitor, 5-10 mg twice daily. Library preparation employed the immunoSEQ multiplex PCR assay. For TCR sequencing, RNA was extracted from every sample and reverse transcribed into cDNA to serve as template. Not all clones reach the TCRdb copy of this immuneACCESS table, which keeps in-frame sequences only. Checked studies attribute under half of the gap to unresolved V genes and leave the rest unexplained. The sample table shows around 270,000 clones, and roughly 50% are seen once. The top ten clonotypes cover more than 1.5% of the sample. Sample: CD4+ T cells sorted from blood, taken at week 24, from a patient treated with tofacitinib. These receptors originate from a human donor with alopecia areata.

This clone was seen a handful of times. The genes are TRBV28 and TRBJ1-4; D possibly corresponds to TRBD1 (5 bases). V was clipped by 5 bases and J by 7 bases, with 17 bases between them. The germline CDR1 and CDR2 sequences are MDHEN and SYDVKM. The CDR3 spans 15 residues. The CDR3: CASSLTGGLAEKLFF. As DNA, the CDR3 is TGTGCCAGCAGTCTCACTGGGGGTTTGGCTGAAAAACTGTTTTTT.

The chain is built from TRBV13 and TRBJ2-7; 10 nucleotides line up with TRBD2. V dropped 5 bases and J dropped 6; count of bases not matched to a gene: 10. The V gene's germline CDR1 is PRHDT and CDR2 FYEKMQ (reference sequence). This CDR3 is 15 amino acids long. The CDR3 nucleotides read TGTGCCAGCAGCCCCCCCAGCGGGGGGGCTTCCGAGCAGTACTTC. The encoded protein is CASSPPSGGASEQYF.

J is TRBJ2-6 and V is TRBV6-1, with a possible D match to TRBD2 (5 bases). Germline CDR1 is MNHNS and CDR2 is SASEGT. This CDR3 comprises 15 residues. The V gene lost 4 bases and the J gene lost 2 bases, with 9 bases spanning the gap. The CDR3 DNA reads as TGTGCCAGCAGTGGCGGGTTACCTGGGGCCAACGTCCTGACTTTC. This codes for CASSGGLPGANVLTF.

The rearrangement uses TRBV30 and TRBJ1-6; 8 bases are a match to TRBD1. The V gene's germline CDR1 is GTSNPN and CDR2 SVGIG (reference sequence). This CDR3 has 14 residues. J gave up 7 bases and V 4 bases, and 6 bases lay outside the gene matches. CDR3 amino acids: CAWKVGQGNSPLHF. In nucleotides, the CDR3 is TGTGCCTGGAAGGTTGGACAGGGAAATTCACCCCTCCACTTT.

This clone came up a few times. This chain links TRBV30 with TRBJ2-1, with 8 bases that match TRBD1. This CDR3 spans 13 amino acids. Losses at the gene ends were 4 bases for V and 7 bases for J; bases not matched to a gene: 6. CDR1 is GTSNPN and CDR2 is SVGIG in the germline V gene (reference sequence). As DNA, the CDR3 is TGTGCCTGGATCAGGGGGCGAGGGAATGAGCAGTTCTTC. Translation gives CAWIRGRGNEQFF.

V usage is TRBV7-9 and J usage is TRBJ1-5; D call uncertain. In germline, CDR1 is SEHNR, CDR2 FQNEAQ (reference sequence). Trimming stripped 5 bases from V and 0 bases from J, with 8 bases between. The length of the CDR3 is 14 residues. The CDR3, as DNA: TGTGCCAGCAGCCTCCCCAATAGCAATCAGCCCCAGCATTTT. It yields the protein CASSLPNSNQPQHF.

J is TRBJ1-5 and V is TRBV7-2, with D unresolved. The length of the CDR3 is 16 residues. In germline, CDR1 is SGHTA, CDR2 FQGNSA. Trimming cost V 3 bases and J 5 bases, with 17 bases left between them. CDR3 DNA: TGTGCCAGCAGCTTTCGGCCGGGATCATACGATCAGCCCCAGCATTTT. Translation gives CASSFRPGSYDQPQHF. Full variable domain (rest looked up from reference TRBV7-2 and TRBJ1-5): GAGVSQSPSNKVTEKGKDVELRCDPISGHTALYWYRQSLGQGLEFLIYFQGNSAPDKSGLPSDRFSAERTGGSVSTLTIQRTQQEDSAVYLCASSFRPGSYDQPQHFGDGTRLSIL.